Shown below are 21 T cell receptor beta chains from a single sample sequenced in a study of shared clonotypes between healthy human individuals. Assay used: immunoSEQ multiplex PCR; TCRdb lists only in-frame clones, some missing. The table shows about 1.1 million clones, with about four fifths occurring only once. Sequenced sample: memory CD4+ T cells from PBMCs. Subset described: CD45RA-negative fraction. The receptor source for this set is a man aged 18 to 29 in good health. Some clones in this sample may be carry-over from other donors' samples.

With respect to this clone: It is likely a read error: a sequence one base away is far more abundant. As the CDR3 is not closed by the conserved phenylalanine or tryptophan, this likely results from a read error. V is TRBV25-1 and J is TRBJ1-1; tentatively, D is TRBD1 (5 bases). This CDR3 has 13 residues. V lost 4 bases and J 3 bases, leaving 9 bases between the germline ends. Germline V gives CDR1 MGHDK, CDR2 SYGVNS. CDR3 DNA: TGTGCCAGCAGTGCTACACAGGACACTGAAGCTTTCCTT. Its protein product is CASSATQDTEAFL.

With respect to this clone: Other DNA sequences from this sample encode an identical CDR3 as well. The rearrangement uses TRBV10-3 and TRBJ2-3, with TRBD2 matching 8 bases. This CDR3 contains 12 residues. V shed 9 bases and J 2 bases; nucleotides not matched to a gene: 1. Germline V gene sequence: CDR1 ENHRY, CDR2 SYGVKD. This CDR3 reads CAIAGVTDTQYF. As DNA, the CDR3 is TGTGCCATAGCGGGAGTCACAGATACGCAGTATTTT.

V and J are TRBV19 and TRBJ1-2; 7 bases are a match to TRBD1. Germline CDR1 reads LNHDA; CDR2 reads SQIVND (reference sequence). CDR3 length: 12 amino acids. The CDR3 spells CGSGGRGYGYTF. In DNA, the CDR3 is TGTGGCTCAGGGGGACGGGGATATGGCTACACCTTC. The entire variable domain, with the rest obtained from reference TRBV19 and TRBJ1-2, is as follows: DGGITQSPKYLFRKEGQNVTLSCEQNLNHDAMYWYRQDPGQGLRLIYYSQIVNDFQKGDIAEGYSVSREKKESFPLTVTSAQKNPTAFYLCGSGGRGYGYTFGSGTRLTVV.

J is TRBJ1-1 and V is TRBV28, with 8 bases aligning to TRBD1. Germline V gene data show CDR1 as MDHEN and CDR2 as SYDVKM. This CDR3 has 16 residues. Trimming took 6 bases from V and 0 from J; bases not matched to a gene: 9. The CDR3 nucleotides read TGTGCCAGCAGCTCTCCCCAGGGGGCGGTGAACACTGAAGCTTTCTTT. Its protein product is CASSSPQGAVNTEAFF. Together with reference TRBV28 and TRBJ1-1, the CDR3 gives the full variable domain: DVKVTQSSRYLVKRTGEKVFLECVQDMDHENMFWYRQDPGLGLRLIYFSYDVKMKEKGDIPEGYSVSREKKERFSLILESASTNQTSMYLCASSSPQGAVNTEAFFGQGTRLTVV.

For this clone: This CDR3 is also generated by other DNA sequences in the sample. The chain recombines TRBV11-3 with TRBJ2-3; D gene unclear. The CDR3 has 14 residues. Germline values: CDR1 SGHNT, CDR2 YENEEA. Trimming shortened V by 1 base and J by 1 base, and 6 bases separated the two germline ends. CDR3 nucleotides: TGTGCCAGCAGCTTAGGGCCCGGCACAGATACGCAGTATTTT. This translates into CASSLGPGTDTQYF.

This clone has a handful of counts. Here the CDR3 reads CASSSPTGQNQPQHF. CDR3 coding DNA: TGTGCCAGCAGTTCCCCAACCGGACAGAACCAGCCCCAGCATTTT. The chain has TRBV28 and TRBJ1-5, with D perhaps TRBD1 (6 bases). CDR3 length: 15 residues. V was cut by 4 bases and J by 7 bases, with 17 bases left in between. CDR1 and CDR2 (germline): MDHEN, SYDVKM.

The chain combines TRBV2 with TRBJ1-2; weak D call: TRBD1 (5 bases). Per the germline V gene, CDR1 is SNHLY and CDR2 is FYNNEI. The CDR3 spans 14 residues. Trimming removed 7 bases from V and 0 bases from J, with 12 bases in between. The CDR3 spells CASTGGGTNYGYTF. In DNA, the CDR3 is TGTGCCAGCACGGGGGGTGGGACTAACTATGGCTACACCTTC. The full variable domain, completed using reference TRBV2 and TRBJ1-2, is EPEVTQTPSHQVTQMGQEVILRCVPISNHLYFYWYRQILGQKVEFLVSFYNNEISEKSEIFDDQFSVERPDGSNFTLKIRSTKLEDSAMYFCASTGGGTNYGYTFGSGTRLTVV.

This rearrangement joins TRBV5-4 to TRBJ2-3; the D gene could be TRBD1 or TRBD2 (7 bases each). V was clipped by 1 base and J by 3 bases, with 12 bases between them. The CDR3 is made up of 15 amino acids. Germline-derived CDR1 and CDR2 are SGHNT and YYREEE (reference sequence). As DNA, the CDR3 is TGTGCCAGCAGCTTGAACAGGGGAGGGACAGATACGCAGTATTTT. This encodes CASSLNRGGTDTQYF.

Regarding this clone: Other DNA sequences in this sample translate to the same CDR3. The V call is TRBV5-1, the J call TRBJ2-3; 11 bases align to TRBD2. The CDR3 is made up of 15 amino acids. Germline assignment: CDR1 SGHRS and CDR2 YFSETQ. V shed 0 bases, J shed 4 bases, and the junction held 1 base outside the gene matches. The CDR3 region is CASSLELAGADTQYF. The CDR3 bases are TGCGCCAGCAGCTTGGAACTAGCGGGAGCAGATACGCAGTATTTT. Together with reference TRBV5-1 and TRBJ2-3, the CDR3 gives the full variable domain: KAGVTQTPRYLIKTRGQQVTLSCSPISGHRSVSWYQQTPGQGLQFLFEYFSETQRNKGNFPGRFSGRQFSNSRSEMNVSTLELGDSALYLCASSLELAGADTQYFGPGTRLTVL.

This clone was counted between two and nine times. The chain employs TRBV4-1 and TRBJ1-4; a weak D match, TRBD1 (5 bases). V was cut by 1 base and J by 2 bases, with 8 bases left in between. The length of the CDR3 is 15 residues. Germline V gene data show CDR1 as MGHRA and CDR2 as YSYEKL. CDR3 in amino acids: CASSQAGRTNEKLFF. As DNA, the CDR3 is TGCGCCAGCAGCCAAGCAGGGAGGACTAATGAAAAACTGTTTTTT.

The chain uses TRBV7-9 and TRBJ1-2, with D perhaps matching TRBD1 (6 bases). Per the germline V gene, CDR1 is SEHNR and CDR2 is FQNEAQ (reference sequence). The CDR3 extends over 14 amino acids. V was pared by 5 bases and J by 8 bases, with 18 bases between. The CDR3 nucleotides are TGTGCCAGCAGCCCTATAGCGGGGGCTTACGGCTACACCTTC. Translation: CASSPIAGAYGYTF.

This chain connects TRBV4-2 to TRBJ1-5; D is possibly TRBD1 (6 bases). Germline assignment: CDR1 LGHNA and CDR2 YNFKEQ. V dropped 1 base and J dropped 4 bases, with 17 bases sitting between them. The CDR3 is 17 residues long. The CDR3 loop is CASSQGPGGRANQPQHF. The CDR3 DNA reads as TGTGCCAGCAGCCAAGGGCCCGGGGGCAGGGCAAATCAGCCCCAGCATTTT.

The V call is TRBV28, the J call TRBJ2-3; D is tentatively TRBD1 or TRBD2 (5 bases each). This CDR3 is built from 18 residues. From germline, CDR1 is MDHEN and CDR2 SYDVKM. Trimming stripped 6 bases from V and 2 bases from J, with 24 bases between. CDR3 sequence: CASRGLLRPRGNTDTQYF. DNA for the CDR3: TGTGCCAGCAGGGGGCTTTTGAGACCCCGAGGGAACACAGATACGCAGTATTTT.

The gene calls are TRBV28 and TRBJ1-5, with 8 bases that match TRBD1. The length of the CDR3 is 13 residues. The ends lost 6 bases at V and 5 bases at J; junction bases unmatched: 3. Germline V gene lookup returns CDR1 MDHEN and CDR2 SYDVKM. This CDR3 is CASRTGDYQPQHF. CDR3 DNA sequence: TGTGCCAGCAGGACAGGGGACTATCAGCCCCAGCATTTT.

This chain connects TRBV2 to TRBJ2-5; 11 bases map to TRBD2. The germline V gene has CDR1 SNHLY and CDR2 FYNNEI. The CDR3 extends over 15 amino acids. With 4 bases clipped from V and 0 bases from J, the junction kept 1 base outside the gene matches. CDR3 sequence: CASSVLAGDQETQYF. CDR3 nucleotide sequence: TGTGCCAGCAGTGTACTAGCGGGAGACCAAGAGACCCAGTACTTC.

This clone came up a few times. The same CDR3 is also encoded by other DNA sequences in this sample. The chain employs TRBV28 and TRBJ1-1; D call uncertain. In germline, CDR1 is MDHEN, CDR2 SYDVKM. The CDR3 has 11 residues. V was trimmed by 2 bases and J by 8 bases, leaving 6 bases between them. CDR3 amino acids: CASSLSREAFF. CDR3 nucleotide sequence: TGTGCCAGCAGTTTAAGCCGAGAAGCTTTCTTT.

This sequence joins TRBV5-1 and TRBJ1-1; D perhaps matches TRBD1 (5 bases). Germline CDR1 SGHRS, CDR2 YFSETQ. The CDR3 totals 15 residues. The V end lost 0 bases, the J end lost 3 bases, and 12 bases lay between the germline ends. The CDR3 DNA reads as TGCGCCAGCAGCTTGGAACACTGGGGGGACACTGAAGCTTTCTTT. It encodes CASSLEHWGDTEAFF.

The chain combines TRBV7-8 with TRBJ2-1, with D hard to call. V lost 5 bases and J 4 bases, leaving 6 bases between the germline ends. Germline CDR1 reads SGHVS; CDR2 reads FQNEAQ. The CDR3 is 12 residues long. The DNA of the CDR3 is TGTGCCAGCAGCACAGTATACAATGAGCAGTTCTTC. Translating gives CASSTVYNEQFF.

V gene TRBV27 combines with J gene TRBJ2-7; the D gene could be TRBD1 or TRBD2 (6 bases each). This CDR3 has 15 residues. The V gene lost 4 bases and the J gene lost 2 bases, with 15 bases spanning the gap. Germline V lookup: CDR1 MNHEY, CDR2 SMNVEV (reference sequence). The CDR3 DNA sequence: TGTGCCAGCAGTTCAACGGGGGCCGGCCCCTACGAGCAGTACTTC. Translation: CASSSTGAGPYEQYF.

The chain uses TRBV5-1 and TRBJ2-3; 8 nucleotides agree with TRBD1. The CDR3 is made up of 15 amino acids. V gave up 0 bases and J gave up 6 bases; unmatched junction bases: 6. The V gene's germline CDR1 is SGHRS and CDR2 YFSETQ. CDR3 coding DNA: TGCGCCAGCAGCTTGGGGAACAGGGGGTCGGATACGCAGTATTTT. It encodes CASSLGNRGSDTQYF. Full variable domain (outside the CDR3, taken from reference TRBV5-1 and TRBJ2-3): KAGVTQTPRYLIKTRGQQVTLSCSPISGHRSVSWYQQTPGQGLQFLFEYFSETQRNKGNFPGRFSGRQFSNSRSEMNVSTLELGDSALYLCASSLGNRGSDTQYFGPGTRLTVL.

V and J are TRBV4-2 and TRBJ2-7, with D perhaps matching TRBD1 (5 bases). The CDR3 is 17 amino acids. In germline, CDR1 is LGHNA, CDR2 YNFKEQ. Trimming removed 0 bases at V and 0 bases at J, with 15 bases between. The CDR3 nucleotides read TGTGCCAGCAGCCAAGAGCCAGGTGGACATTACTCCTACGAGCAGTACTTC. Protein: CASSQEPGGHYSYEQYF.